The 12 T cell receptor beta chains given below trace back to one sample, sequenced in a study of CD8 T cells in Susac syndrome. Random-hexamer reverse transcription was applied to roughly 0.45 to 1 ug RNA. TCRdb re-analysed the immunoSEQ multiplex PCR reads in MiXCR, keeping a single row per CDR3 protein. The sample gives 350,000 to 550,000 distinct CDR3 sequences, 85% of which show up once; about 0.12% is in the top ten. Material for sequencing was CD8+ T cells from PBMCs. The receptors shown here come from a human donor with multiple sclerosis.

The rearrangement uses TRBV2 and TRBJ2-1; 9 bases line up with TRBD2. CDR3 length equals 15 residues. Germline V gene sequence: CDR1 SNHLY, CDR2 FYNNEI. Trimming cost V 2 bases and J 7 bases; bases outside gene matches: 6. The CDR3: CASSERSGSRNEQFF. CDR3 nucleotides: TGTGCCAGCAGTGAACGTAGCGGGAGTAGGAATGAGCAGTTCTTC. The full variable domain, its missing parts supplied by reference TRBV2 and TRBJ2-1, is EPEVTQTPSHQVTQMGQEVILRCVPISNHLYFYWYRQILGQKVEFLVSFYNNEISEKSEIFDDQFSVERPDGSNFTLKIRSTKLEDSAMYFCASSERSGSRNEQFFGPGTRLTVL.

The chain has TRBV18 and TRBJ2-3; a weak D match, TRBD1 (5 bases). The CDR3 has 18 amino acids. Looked up from germline, CDR1 is KGHSH and CDR2 is LQKENI. Trimming removed 3 bases at V and 2 bases at J, with 21 bases between. The CDR3 nucleotides are TGTGCCAGCTCACCGGCAACCAAACAAGGGGCAACCACAGATACGCAGTATTTT. The encoded protein is CASSPATKQGATTDTQYF.

The chain employs TRBV25-1 and TRBJ2-1; D is ambiguous. Germline V CDR1 and CDR2: MGHDK, SYGVNS. The CDR3 runs 11 residues. V lost 7 bases, J lost 6 bases, and 7 bases lay in between. The CDR3 DNA reads TGTGCCAGCACCCGGGCCAATGAGCAGTTCTTC. This codes for CASTRANEQFF.

The CDR3 loop is CSARDRSSLWTEAFF. DNA of the CDR3: TGCAGTGCTAGAGACCGAAGCTCCTTGTGGACTGAAGCTTTCTTT. The genes are TRBV20-1 and TRBJ1-1; D gene unclear. V lost 0 bases to trimming and J lost 5 bases, with 16 bases between them. The CDR3 totals 15 residues. Germline loops: CDR1 DFQATT, CDR2 SNEGSKA (reference sequence).

J is TRBJ1-1 and V is TRBV4-2; tentatively, D is TRBD1 (6 bases). CDR1 and CDR2 from the germline V gene are LGHNA and YNFKEQ. CDR3 length equals 15 residues. V lost 0 bases and J lost 4, with 12 bases in between. Written as DNA, the CDR3 is TGTGCCAGCAGCCAAGAACCACAGGGTTTCACTGAAGCTTTCTTT. As protein: CASSQEPQGFTEAFF.

This clonotype turned up a few times. The rearrangement links TRBV12-3 or TRBV12-4 to TRBJ1-4; 9 bases align to TRBD1. The CDR3 runs to 14 residues. Unmatched junction bases numbered 4, after V lost 4 bases and J lost 7 bases. The CDR3, as DNA: TGTGCCAGCAGTTACGGGACAGGGATTGAAAAACTGTTTTTT. Protein product: CASSYGTGIEKLFF.

The genes are TRBV5-6 and TRBJ2-4, with D possibly called TRBD1 or TRBD2 (5 bases each). Germline CDR1 SGHDT, CDR2 YYEEEE. The V end was cut by 0 bases, the J end by 3 bases, with 7 bases between. The CDR3 extends over 14 amino acids. CDR3 region: CASSLAGGKNIQYF. The CDR3 bases are TGTGCCAGCAGCTTGGCTGGGGGCAAAAACATTCAGTACTTC.

This rearrangement joins TRBV6-1 to TRBJ2-7, with D perhaps matching TRBD2 (6 bases). The length of the CDR3 is 15 residues. Germline CDR1 MNHNS, CDR2 SASEGT. V was cut by 0 bases and J by 4 bases, with 13 bases left in between. The chain's CDR3 is CASSEADGEEYEQYF. The CDR3 DNA follows: TGTGCCAGCAGTGAAGCGGACGGGGAGGAATACGAGCAGTACTTC.

This chain links TRBV6-5 with TRBJ1-3; D ambiguous. Germline CDR1 is MNHEY and CDR2 is SVGAGI. The CDR3 loop spans 20 amino acids. V was clipped by 0 bases and J by 0 bases, with 21 bases between them. The CDR3 loop is CASSYSATPRLGISGNTIYF. Written as DNA, the CDR3 is TGTGCCAGCAGTTACTCTGCCACCCCCAGGTTGGGGATCTCTGGAAACACCATATATTTT.

The chain carries TRBV2 and TRBJ1-5, with 12 bases identical to TRBD1. Germline V lookup: CDR1 SNHLY, CDR2 FYNNEI. There are 14 residues in the CDR3. J was trimmed by 5 bases and V by 9 bases; bases with no gene match: 5. CDR3: CARGTGGLDQPQHF. The CDR3 coding sequence is TGTGCCAGGGGGACAGGGGGCTTGGATCAGCCCCAGCATTTT.

V is TRBV29-1 and J is TRBJ2-1; 9 nucleotides line up with TRBD1. The CDR3 is 14 residues long. Germline lookup yields CDR1 SQVTM and CDR2 ANQGSEA. The V gene end was trimmed by 7 bases and the J gene end by 5 bases; junction bases not matched to a gene: 9. The CDR3 reads CSAEGDREHNEQFF. The CDR3 bases are TGCAGCGCCGAGGGGGACAGGGAGCACAATGAGCAGTTCTTC.

The genes are TRBV20-1 and TRBJ1-1; D unresolved. Germline V gives CDR1 DFQATT, CDR2 SNEGSKA (reference sequence). The CDR3 has 14 amino acids. Deletions cut 6 bases from V and 3 bases from J, with 17 bases between. DNA for the CDR3: TGCAGTGCCAGCCCCGGTGGGTTGGACACTGAAGCTTTCTTT. This translates into CSASPGGLDTEAFF.